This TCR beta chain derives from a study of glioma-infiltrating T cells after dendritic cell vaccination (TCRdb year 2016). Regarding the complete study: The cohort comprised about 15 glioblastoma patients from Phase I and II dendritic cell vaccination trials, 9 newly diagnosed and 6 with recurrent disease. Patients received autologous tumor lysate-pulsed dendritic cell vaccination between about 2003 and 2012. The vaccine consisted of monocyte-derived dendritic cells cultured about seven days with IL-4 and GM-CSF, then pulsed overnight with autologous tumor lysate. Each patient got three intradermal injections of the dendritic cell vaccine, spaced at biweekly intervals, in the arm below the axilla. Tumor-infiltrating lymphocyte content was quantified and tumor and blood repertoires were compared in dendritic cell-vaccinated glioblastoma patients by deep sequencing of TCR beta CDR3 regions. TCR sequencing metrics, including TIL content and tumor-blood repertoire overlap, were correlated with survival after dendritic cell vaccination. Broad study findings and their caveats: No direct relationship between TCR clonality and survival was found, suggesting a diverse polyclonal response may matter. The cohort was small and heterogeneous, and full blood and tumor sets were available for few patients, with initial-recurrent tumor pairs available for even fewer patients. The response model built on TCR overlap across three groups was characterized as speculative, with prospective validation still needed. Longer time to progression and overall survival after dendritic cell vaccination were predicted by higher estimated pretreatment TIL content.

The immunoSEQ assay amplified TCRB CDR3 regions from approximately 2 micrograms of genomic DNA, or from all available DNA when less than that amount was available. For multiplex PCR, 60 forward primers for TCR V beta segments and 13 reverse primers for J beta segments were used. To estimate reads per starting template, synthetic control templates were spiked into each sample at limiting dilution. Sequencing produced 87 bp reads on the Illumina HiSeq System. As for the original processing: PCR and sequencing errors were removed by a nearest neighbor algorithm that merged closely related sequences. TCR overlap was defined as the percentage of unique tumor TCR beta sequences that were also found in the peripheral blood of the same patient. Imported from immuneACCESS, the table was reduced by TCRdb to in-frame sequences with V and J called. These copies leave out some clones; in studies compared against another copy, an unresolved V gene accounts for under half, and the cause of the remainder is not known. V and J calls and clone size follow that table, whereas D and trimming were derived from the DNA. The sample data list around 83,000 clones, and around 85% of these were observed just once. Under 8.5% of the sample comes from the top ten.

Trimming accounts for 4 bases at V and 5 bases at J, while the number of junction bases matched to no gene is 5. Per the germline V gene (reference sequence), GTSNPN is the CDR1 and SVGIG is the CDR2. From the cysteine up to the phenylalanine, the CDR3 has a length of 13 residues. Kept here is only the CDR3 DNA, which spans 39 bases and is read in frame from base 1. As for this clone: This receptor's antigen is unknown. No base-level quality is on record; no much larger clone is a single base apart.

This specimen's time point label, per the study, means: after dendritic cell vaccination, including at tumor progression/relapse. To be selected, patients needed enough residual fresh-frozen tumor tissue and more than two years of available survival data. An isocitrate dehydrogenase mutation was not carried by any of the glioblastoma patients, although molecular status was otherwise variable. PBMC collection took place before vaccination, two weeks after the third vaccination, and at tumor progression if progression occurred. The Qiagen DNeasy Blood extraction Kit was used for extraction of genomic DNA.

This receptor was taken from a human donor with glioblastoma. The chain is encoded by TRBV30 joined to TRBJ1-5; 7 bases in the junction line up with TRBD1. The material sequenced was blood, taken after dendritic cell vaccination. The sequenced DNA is TGTGCCTGGAATCGACAGGGTGATCAGCCCCAGCATTTT. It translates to CAWNRQGDQPQHF.